These 23 T cell receptor beta chains were sequenced from one sample in a study of glioma-infiltrating T cells after dendritic cell vaccination. Here immunoSEQ multiplex PCR was the method, and the copy in TCRdb shows in-frame clones only, minus some. The repertoire holds 25,000 to 35,000 clones, with 85% to 95% as singletons. The source material was blood, sampled before dendritic cell vaccination. Receptors originate from a human donor with glioblastoma.

The chain employs TRBV27 and TRBJ1-2, with 9 positions matching TRBD1. Germline V lookup: CDR1 MNHEY, CDR2 SMNVEV (reference sequence). The junction had 6 bases not matched to a gene; V was cut back by 2 bases and J by 2 bases. CDR3 length: 16 amino acids. Here the CDR3 reads CASSLAGQGGNYGYTF. The CDR3 nucleotides are TGTGCCAGCAGTTTAGCGGGACAGGGTGGGAACTATGGCTACACCTTC.

The gene calls are TRBV7-8 and TRBJ2-3; TRBD2 aligns across 8 bases. V dropped 5 bases and J dropped 3; count of bases not matched to a gene: 13. This CDR3 is built from 17 residues. Germline CDR1 is SGHVS and CDR2 is FQNEAQ. CDR3 amino acids: CASSVQAGGLKTDTQYF. The CDR3 DNA is TGTGCCAGCAGCGTGCAGGCGGGGGGCTTAAAGACAGATACGCAGTATTTT.

The genes are TRBV13 and TRBJ2-7; possible D gene TRBD1, 6 bases. V lost 4 bases and J lost 2, with 18 bases in between. CDR1 is PRHDT, CDR2 FYEKMQ, per germline (reference sequence). The CDR3 sequence is 16 residues long. The CDR3, as DNA: TGTGCCAGCAGCTCCCCCCGGGCAGGGGAAACCTACGAGCAGTACTTC. As protein: CASSSPRAGETYEQYF.

The V and J genes are TRBV5-6 and TRBJ1-2; tentatively, D is TRBD1 (6 bases). With 1 base removed from V and 7 bases from J, the gap between germline ends came to 17 bases. CDR1 is SGHDT, CDR2 YYEEEE, per germline. This CDR3 is built from 15 residues. Here the CDR3 reads CASSLLIRGSVGYTF. The CDR3 DNA is TGTGCCAGCAGCTTGTTGATAAGGGGGTCGGTTGGCTACACCTTC.

The chain combines TRBV9 with TRBJ2-3, with TRBD1 matching over 9 bases. V lost 6 bases, J lost 2 bases, and 4 bases stayed unmatched. The CDR3 is 14 amino acids. Germline CDR1 and CDR2: SGDLS and YYNGEE. The CDR3 bases are TGTGCCAGCACCCGGGACAGGGACACAGATACGCAGTATTTT. As protein: CASTRDRDTDTQYF.

V is TRBV7-8 and J is TRBJ1-2, with D possibly matching TRBD1 (5 bases). The V end lost 2 bases, the J end lost 6 bases, and 16 bases lay between the germline ends. This CDR3 has 15 amino acids. The germline gives CDR1 SGHVS, CDR2 FQNEAQ. Written as DNA, the CDR3 is TGTGCCAGCAGCTTACAGGGCCAAAACGGCGATGGCTACACCTTC. Translation: CASSLQGQNGDGYTF.

The CDR3 DNA sequence: TGTGCCAGTATCGGGGGGGCTGAGGAGACCCAGTACTTC. Its translation is CASIGGAEETQYF. V and J are TRBV2 and TRBJ2-5; 8 bases are shared with TRBD2. The CDR3 length is 13 residues. Germline values: CDR1 SNHLY, CDR2 FYNNEI. J lost 5 bases, V lost 9 bases, and 8 bases had no gene match.

V and J are TRBV14 and TRBJ2-7; 7 bases are a match to TRBD1. With V trimmed by 4 bases and J by 2 bases, 8 bases remained unmatched. There are 15 residues in the CDR3. The germline gives CDR1 SGHDN, CDR2 FVKESK. CDR3 DNA: TGTGCCAGCAGCCGAAAGGGGGCCACTACCTACGAGCAGTACTTC. As protein: CASSRKGATTYEQYF.

The chain carries TRBV5-1 and TRBJ2-1, with TRBD2 matching over 8 bases. With 0 bases clipped from V and 4 bases from J, the junction kept 6 bases outside the gene matches. CDR3 length: 16 amino acids. Germline CDR1 and CDR2: SGHRS and YFSETQ. CDR3 sequence (DNA): TGCGCCAGCAGCTTGGAGGAGGCGGGGGGATACAATGAGCAGTTCTTC. Its translation is CASSLEEAGGYNEQFF.

This sequence joins TRBV4-3 and TRBJ1-1; D perhaps matches TRBD1 (6 bases). V lost 5 bases, J lost 2 bases, and 12 bases lay in between. This CDR3 has 14 amino acids. Looked up from germline, CDR1 is LGHNA and CDR2 is YSLEER. CDR3 in DNA: TGCGCCAGCAGCAAACAGGGAGATAACACTGAAGCTTTCTTT. Encoded protein: CASSKQGDNTEAFF.

The DNA of the CDR3 is TGTGCCAGCAGCGTAGCGACTAGCGGGACCGGGGAGCTGTTTTTT. Translating gives CASSVATSGTGELFF. This sequence joins TRBV9 and TRBJ2-2; 10 nucleotides line up with TRBD2. The germline CDR1 and CDR2 sequences are SGDLS and YYNGEE. Trimming took 0 bases from V and 5 from J; bases not matched to a gene: 1. CDR3 length: 15 amino acids.

The chain links TRBV19 to TRBJ1-5; no clear D. This CDR3 contains 17 residues. Germline values: CDR1 LNHDA, CDR2 SQIVND (reference sequence). The V end was cut by 1 base, the J end by 2 bases, with 15 bases between. DNA for the CDR3: TGTGCCAGTAGTATAGGGGAGCGGAGCACGGGCAATCAGCCCCAGCATTTT. Its protein is CASSIGERSTGNQPQHF.

The chain uses TRBV7-9 and TRBJ2-3; TRBD1 is a possible D gene (6 bases). The CDR3 runs to 13 residues. CDR1 and CDR2 (germline): SEHNR, FQNEAQ (reference sequence). V lost 6 bases and J lost 10, with 17 bases in between. The CDR3 DNA is TGTGCCAGCAGTTCAACAGGGTTCGCGGCGCAGTATTTT. It translates to CASSSTGFAAQYF.

A single count supports this clone. The chain combines TRBV6-5 with TRBJ1-4; TRBD1 matches 10 bases. The CDR3 has 16 amino acids. Germline V gene sequence: CDR1 MNHEY, CDR2 SVGAGI. The V gene end was trimmed by 2 bases and the J gene end by 5 bases; junction bases not matched to a gene: 5. Written as DNA, the CDR3 is TGTGCCAGCAGTTACAGACAGGGGGCGCGGAATGAAAAACTGTTTTTT. Its translation is CASSYRQGARNEKLFF.

This clone was counted a single time. The chain joins TRBV7-2 to TRBJ1-2, with D unclear. The CDR3 contains 12 residues. Germline V gene data show CDR1 as SGHTA and CDR2 as FQGNSA. V dropped 3 bases and J dropped 7 bases, with 9 bases sitting between them. In DNA form, the CDR3 reads TGTGCCAGCAGCTTGGAGACGGGTGGCTACACCTTC. It yields the protein CASSLETGGYTF.

This clone was seen a single time. The V call is TRBV7-8, the J call TRBJ2-3; 7 positions match TRBD2. Germline CDR1 is SGHVS and CDR2 is FQNEAQ. Trimming removed 6 bases from V and 3 bases from J; junction bases left unmatched: 3. This CDR3 is 13 amino acids long. CDR3 in DNA: TGTGCCAGCAGAGGACTAGGGACAGATACGCAGTATTTT. It codes for CASRGLGTDTQYF. Filled out from reference TRBV7-8 and TRBJ2-3, the complete variable domain reads GAGVSQSPRYKVAKRGQDVALRCDPISGHVSLFWYQQALGQGPEFLTYFQNEAQLDKSGLPSDRFFAERPEGSVSTLKIQRTQQEDSAVYLCASRGLGTDTQYFGPGTRLTVL.

In this sample, this clone turned up a few times. The J gene is TRBJ1-4, the V gene TRBV7-9, with a weak D call TRBD1 (5 bases). Germline V gives CDR1 SEHNR, CDR2 FQNEAQ (reference sequence). The CDR3 is made up of 14 amino acids. V was pared by 4 bases and J by 4 bases, with 10 bases between. The CDR3 loop reads CASSSDSFNEKLFF. CDR3 coding DNA: TGTGCCAGCAGCTCCGACAGCTTTAATGAAAAACTGTTTTTT.

V usage is TRBV23-1 and J usage is TRBJ1-1, with a possible D match to TRBD1 (5 bases). TRBV23-1 is an ORF for which the function is uncertain. The CDR3 extends over 14 amino acids. Trimming removed 11 bases at V and 1 base at J, with 17 bases between. In nucleotides, the CDR3 is TGCGCCCGAACAGGTAGGCAGCCGAACACTGAAGCTTTCTTT. Amino acid sequence: CARTGRQPNTEAFF.

J is TRBJ1-1 and V is TRBV29-1, with unresolved D. Germline V gene lookup returns CDR1 SQVTM and CDR2 ANQGSEA. The CDR3 is made up of 15 amino acids. Deletions cut 3 bases from V and 1 base from J, with 15 bases between. Here the CDR3 reads CSVEAKGRANTEAFF. The DNA of the CDR3 is TGCAGCGTTGAGGCCAAAGGGCGGGCGAACACTGAAGCTTTCTTT.

The V and J genes are TRBV7-9 and TRBJ2-1, with D tentatively TRBD1 (6 bases). The CDR3 runs to 15 residues. Germline V gene data show CDR1 as SEHNR and CDR2 as FQNEAQ (reference sequence). V lost 10 bases to trimming and J lost 4 bases, with 20 bases between them. The CDR3 nucleotides read TGTGCCACTTCCGAAATACAGGGTCTATACAATGAGCAGTTCTTC. Translation: CATSEIQGLYNEQFF.

This clone occurred once. The sample has other DNA sequences that encode this CDR3 too. This sequence joins TRBV6-5 and TRBJ1-6; a weak D match, TRBD1 (6 bases). Germline CDR1 reads MNHEY; CDR2 reads SVGAGI. The CDR3 sequence is 15 residues long. Trimming pared 2 bases from V and 7 bases from J, leaving 12 bases between. In DNA form, the CDR3 reads TGTGCCAGCAGTTACCAGACAGGCCCCAATTCACCCCTCCACTTT. Translated, it gives CASSYQTGPNSPLHF.

V gene TRBV18 combines with J gene TRBJ2-1; 7 bases are shared with TRBD2. Germline-derived CDR1 and CDR2 are KGHSH and LQKENI. After removal of 2 bases from V and 0 bases from J, the junction contained 13 bases not matched to a gene. CDR3 length: 19 amino acids. CDR3 sequence reads: CASSPLGVSSGSSYNEQFF. Here the CDR3 DNA reads TGTGCCAGCTCACCATTGGGTGTTTCTAGCGGAAGCTCCTACAATGAGCAGTTCTTC.

This clone is a singleton in its sample. The chain is built from TRBV7-9 and TRBJ2-3, with a weak D call TRBD1 (6 bases). The CDR3 is 15 amino acids. Germline CDR1 and CDR2: SEHNR and FQNEAQ (reference sequence). The germline V and J ends were trimmed by 5 bases and 0 bases, with 12 bases remaining between them. For the CDR3, the DNA is TGTGCCAGCAGCAACAGGGAGCCTAGCACAGATACGCAGTATTTT. Amino acid sequence: CASSNREPSTDTQYF. The full variable domain, its missing parts supplied by reference TRBV7-9 and TRBJ2-3, is DTGVSQNPRHKITKRGQNVTFRCDPISEHNRLYWYRQTLGQGPEFLTYFQNEAQLEKSRLLSDRFSAERPKGSFSTLEIQRTEQGDSAMYLCASSNREPSTDTQYFGPGTRLTVL.